The next 2 T cell receptor beta chains were all read from a single sample in a study of T cell responses to AZD1222 COVID-19 vaccine. This table comes from immunoSEQ multiplex PCR, and its TCRdb copy is limited to in-frame clones, with some not included. The table shows tens of thousands of clones, with about nine tenths occurring only once. Sequences were derived from peripheral blood, sampled on day 0 of AZD1222 vaccination. All receptors derive from an adult in good health.

J is TRBJ2-2 and V is TRBV5-1; no clear D gene. The CDR3 is made up of 13 amino acids. V was shortened by 5 bases and J by 4 bases, with 9 bases between the two germline ends. CDR1 and CDR2 (germline): SGHRS, YFSETQ. The CDR3 sequence: CASRFDATGELFF. CDR3 DNA sequence: TGCGCCAGCAGATTTGACGCCACCGGGGAGCTGTTTTTT.

This clone was seen just once. The chain combines TRBV6-5 with TRBJ1-4; 7 nucleotides align to TRBD1. Germline loops: CDR1 MNHEY, CDR2 SVGAGI. This CDR3 spans 15 amino acids. V dropped 9 bases and J dropped 2; count of bases not matched to a gene: 9. In DNA form, the CDR3 reads TGTGCCAGAGACGTCCCGGGACAGACTAATGAAAAACTGTTTTTT. Translating it yields CARDVPGQTNEKLFF.